This T cell receptor (beta chain) was retrieved from a study of beta chain features in type 1 diabetes. Study summary: No age, gender or cell yield differences were seen between patients and healthy donors. Study-level results: For cells with high TCR expression, cDNA sequencing could yield over-representation.

The sequenced template was cDNA made from the entire isolated RNA. An average of approximately 4 million reads was obtained for naive, central memory and regulatory T cell samples. Assay used: immunoSEQ multiplex PCR; TCRdb lists only in-frame clones, some missing. The table records 150,000 to 200,000 clones, 9% to 10% of them present only once. With regard to this clone: Its antigen remains unidentified.

CD4+ naive, central memory, regulatory and stem cell-like memory subsets were isolated by sorting on CD45RO/CCR7/CD25/CD127/CD95/CD27. V was trimmed by 0 bases and J by 3 bases, leaving 8 bases between them. The CDR3 runs 13 residues. CDR1 is GTSNPN and CDR2 is SVGIG in the germline V gene (reference sequence). The sequenced sample was central memory CD4+ T cells from blood. The V and J genes are TRBV30 and TRBJ1-1; unclear D gene. This sequence was found in a woman aged 18-29 years in good health. The CDR3, as DNA: TGTGCCTGGAGTGTACAAGAAGACACTGAAGCTTTCTTT. It is translated as CAWSVQEDTEAFF.